One TCR beta chain is described in this entry. Its antigen is not known. This sample was included in a study of shared clonotypes between healthy human individuals. The CD4+ fraction was divided into a CD45RA+ naive subset and a CD45RA-negative memory subset. The data were produced by immunoSEQ multiplex PCR, yet TCRdb's version contains in-frame clones alone and is incomplete. The top ten hold under 0.6% of the sample, which has roughly 1 million clones, around 78% seen once. Germline lookup yields CDR1 MDHEN and CDR2 SYDVKM. The CDR3 has 15 amino acids. After removal of 4 bases from V and 6 bases from J, the junction contained 7 bases not matched to a gene. Study results and caveats: For sorted subsets, rarefaction showed incomplete sequencing despite large depth. Clonotype sharing across a few donors was observed for approximately 5% of naive CD4 clonotypes. Some clonotypes were shared by all four sorted-subset donors, while others were not shared. The non-shared ones had lower generation probabilities than the shared ones.

Sample: memory CD4+ T cells from PBMCs. The subset was: CD45RA-negative fraction. This sequence originates from a man aged 18 to 30 in good health. Some clones in this sample may be carry-over from other donors' samples. The chain carries TRBV28 and TRBJ2-3; TRBD1 matches 10 bases. CDR3 loop: CASSSRDRGIDTQYF. The CDR3 region has the DNA TGTGCCAGCAGTTCGAGGGACAGGGGAATCGATACGCAGTATTTT. Supplemented by reference TRBV28 and TRBJ2-3, the full variable domain reads DVKVTQSSRYLVKRTGEKVFLECVQDMDHENMFWYRQDPGLGLRLIYFSYDVKMKEKGDIPEGYSVSREKKERFSLILESASTNQTSMYLCASSSRDRGIDTQYFGPGTRLTVL.